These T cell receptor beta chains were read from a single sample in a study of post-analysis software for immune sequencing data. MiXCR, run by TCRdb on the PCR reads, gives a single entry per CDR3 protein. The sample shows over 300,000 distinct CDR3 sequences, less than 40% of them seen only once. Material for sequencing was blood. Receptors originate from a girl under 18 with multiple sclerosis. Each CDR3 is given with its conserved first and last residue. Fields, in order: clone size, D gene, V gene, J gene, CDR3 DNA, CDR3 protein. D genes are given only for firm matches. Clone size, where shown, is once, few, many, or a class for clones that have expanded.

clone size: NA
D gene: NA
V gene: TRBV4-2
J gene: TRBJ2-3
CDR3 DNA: TGTGCCAGCAGCCAAGAATTAGCGGATACGCAGTATTTT
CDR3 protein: CASSQELADTQYF

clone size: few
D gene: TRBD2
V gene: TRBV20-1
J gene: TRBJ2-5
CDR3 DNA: TGCAGTGCTCCCCCGGGGGGACGGGAGACCCAGTACTTC
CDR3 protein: CSAPPGGRETQYF

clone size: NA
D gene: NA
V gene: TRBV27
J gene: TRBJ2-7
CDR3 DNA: TGTGCCTCCCAACCACCCTACCCATTGAGTAACGACGAGCAGTACTTC
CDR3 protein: CASQPPYPLSNDEQYF

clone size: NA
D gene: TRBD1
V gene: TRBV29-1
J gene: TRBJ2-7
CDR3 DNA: TGCAGCGTAGAAGGGACAGGGGAAAACTACGAGCAGTACTTC
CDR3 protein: CSVEGTGENYEQYF

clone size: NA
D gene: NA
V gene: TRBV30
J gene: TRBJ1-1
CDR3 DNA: TGTGCCTGGAGTCCCGGAGGGTTGAACACTGAAGCTTTCTTT
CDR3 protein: CAWSPGGLNTEAFF

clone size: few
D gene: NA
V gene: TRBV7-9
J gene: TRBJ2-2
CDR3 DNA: TGTGCCAGCAGCTTACCGACCGTCTCCACCGGGGAGCTGTTTTTT
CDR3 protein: CASSLPTVSTGELFF

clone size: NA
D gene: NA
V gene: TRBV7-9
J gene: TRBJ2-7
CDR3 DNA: TGTGCCAGCAGCTTAGCCACCCAAGCCTCCTACGAGCAGTACTTC
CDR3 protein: CASSLATQASYEQYF

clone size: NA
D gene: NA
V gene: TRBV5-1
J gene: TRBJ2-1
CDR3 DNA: TGCGCCAGCACCTGGAATCTTGGACCCTCCAATGAGCAGTTCTTC
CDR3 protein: CASTWNLGPSNEQFF

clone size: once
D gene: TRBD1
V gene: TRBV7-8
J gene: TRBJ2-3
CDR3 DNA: TGTGCCAGCAGTCAGGGGGCGGGGTGGGGGAGTAGCACAGATACGCAGTATTTT
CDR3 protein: CASSQGAGWGSSTDTQYF

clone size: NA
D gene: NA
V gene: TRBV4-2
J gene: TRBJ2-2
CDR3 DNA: TGTGCCAGCAGCCAAGCACTACTAGCCGCGAACACCGGGGAGCTGTTTTTT
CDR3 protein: CASSQALLAANTGELFF

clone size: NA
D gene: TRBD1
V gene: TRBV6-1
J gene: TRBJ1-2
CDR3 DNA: TGTGCCAGCAGTGAAACAGGGGGCTTCTATTATGGCTACACCTTC
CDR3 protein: CASSETGGFYYGYTF

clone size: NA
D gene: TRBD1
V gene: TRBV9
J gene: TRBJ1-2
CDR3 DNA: TGTGCCAGCAGCGGTGGGACAGAAGCTAACTATGGCTACACCTTC
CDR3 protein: CASSGGTEANYGYTF

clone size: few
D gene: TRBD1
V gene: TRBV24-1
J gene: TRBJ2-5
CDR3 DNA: TGTGCCACCAGTGACCGACTGACAGGGGGCGGGGAGACCCAGTACTTC
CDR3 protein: CATSDRLTGGGETQYF

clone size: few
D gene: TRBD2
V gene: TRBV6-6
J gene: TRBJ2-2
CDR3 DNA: TGTGCCAGCAGTCTAACTAGCGGGGGGCGGGAGGAGCTGTTTTTT
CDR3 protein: CASSLTSGGREELFF

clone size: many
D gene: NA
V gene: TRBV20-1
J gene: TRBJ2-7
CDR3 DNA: TGCAGTGCCCCACCTCAGACAGGCGTTTTCGCCTACGAGCAGTACTTC
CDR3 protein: CSAPPQTGVFAYEQYF

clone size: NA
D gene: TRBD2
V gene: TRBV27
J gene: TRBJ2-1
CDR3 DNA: TGTGTCAGCAAACTAGCGGGGGGGCATGAGCAGTTCTTC
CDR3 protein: CVSKLAGGHEQFF

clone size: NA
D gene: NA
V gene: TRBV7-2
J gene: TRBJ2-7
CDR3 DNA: TGTGCCAGCAGCGACCGGACGTTTCGCGAGCAGTACTTC
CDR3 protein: CASSDRTFREQYF

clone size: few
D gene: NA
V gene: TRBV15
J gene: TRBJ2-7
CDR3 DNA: TGTGCCACCAGCAGAGCCGAGGGGGAGCAGTACTTC
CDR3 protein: CATSRAEGEQYF

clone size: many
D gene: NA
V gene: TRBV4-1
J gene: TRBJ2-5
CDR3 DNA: TGCGCCAGCAGCCAAGTTAATATGGGCTTTCAAGAGACCCAGTACTTC
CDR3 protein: CASSQVNMGFQETQYF

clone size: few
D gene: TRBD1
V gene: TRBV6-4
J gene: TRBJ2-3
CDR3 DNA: TGTGCCAGCAGTGAAAGGGGGCGAGGCACAGATACGCAGTATTTT
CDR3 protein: CASSERGRGTDTQYF